The sequence of this T cell receptor (beta chain) was determined in a study of CD8+ T cells in alopecia areata. Specified treatment: oral pan-JAK inhibitor, 5-10 mg twice daily. The CDR3 contains 13 residues. Germline V gene lookup returns CDR1 PRHDT and CDR2 FYEKMQ (reference sequence). V was trimmed by 7 bases and J by 2 bases, leaving 11 bases between them. This clone was seen a single time. cDNA prepared by RNA extraction and subsequent reverse transcription served as the template for sequencing. Repertoires were generated with immunoSEQ multiplex PCR, while TCRdb's copy carries only in-frame clones and drops some. The sample has 170,000 or so clones, around 60% seen once.

The receptor was isolated from a human donor with alopecia areata. The chain uses TRBV13 and TRBJ2-5; D tentatively fits TRBD1 or TRBD2 (5 bases each). This specimen was CD8+ T cells sorted from blood, taken at week 24, from a patient treated with tofacitinib. CDR3 loop: CASTRGRQETQYF. In DNA form, the CDR3 reads TGTGCCAGCACCCGGGGCAGACAAGAGACCCAGTACTTC.